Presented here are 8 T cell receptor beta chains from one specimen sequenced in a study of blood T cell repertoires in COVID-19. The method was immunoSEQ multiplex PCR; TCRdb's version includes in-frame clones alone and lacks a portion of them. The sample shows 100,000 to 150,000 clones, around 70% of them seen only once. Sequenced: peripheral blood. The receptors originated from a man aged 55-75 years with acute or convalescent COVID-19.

The CDR3 DNA follows: TGTGCCAGCAGCTTCTCATTAAAGCGGAACACCGGGGAGCTGTTTTTT. Its protein product is CASSFSLKRNTGELFF. The V and J genes are TRBV7-2 and TRBJ2-2; no definite D call. The CDR3 spans 16 residues. Germline CDR1 SGHTA, CDR2 FQGNSA. V was trimmed by 3 bases and J by 1 base, leaving 12 bases between them.

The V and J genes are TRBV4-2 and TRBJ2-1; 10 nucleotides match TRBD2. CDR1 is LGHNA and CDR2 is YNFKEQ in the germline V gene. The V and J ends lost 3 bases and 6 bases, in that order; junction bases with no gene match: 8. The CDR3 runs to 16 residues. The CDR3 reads CASSQGAGGPSNEQFF. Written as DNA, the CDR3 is TGTGCCAGCAGCCAGGGAGCGGGGGGGCCGTCCAATGAGCAGTTCTTC.

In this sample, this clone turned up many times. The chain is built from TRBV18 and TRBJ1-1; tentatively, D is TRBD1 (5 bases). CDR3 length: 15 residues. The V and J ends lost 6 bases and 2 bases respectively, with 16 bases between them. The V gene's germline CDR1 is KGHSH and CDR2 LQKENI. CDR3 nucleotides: TGTGCCAGCTCCCCTTTAGGGGAAAGCAACACTGAAGCTTTCTTT. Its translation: CASSPLGESNTEAFF. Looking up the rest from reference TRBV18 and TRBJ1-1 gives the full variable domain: NAGVMQNPRHLVRRRGQEARLRCSPMKGHSHVYWYRQLPEEGLKFMVYLQKENIIDESGMPKERFSAEFPKEGPSILRIQQVVRGDSAAYFCASSPLGESNTEAFFGQGTRLTVV.

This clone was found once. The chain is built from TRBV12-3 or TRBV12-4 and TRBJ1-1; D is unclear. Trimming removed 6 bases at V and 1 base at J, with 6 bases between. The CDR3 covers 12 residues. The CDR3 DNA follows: TGTGCCAGCAGGACAACGAACACTGAAGCTTTCTTT. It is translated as CASRTTNTEAFF.

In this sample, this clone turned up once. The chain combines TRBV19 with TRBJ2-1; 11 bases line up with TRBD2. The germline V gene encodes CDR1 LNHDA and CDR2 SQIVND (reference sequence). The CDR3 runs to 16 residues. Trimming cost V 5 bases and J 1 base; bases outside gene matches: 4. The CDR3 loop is CASSFTSGGSYNEQFF. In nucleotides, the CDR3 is TGTGCCAGTAGTTTCACTAGCGGGGGATCCTACAATGAGCAGTTCTTC.

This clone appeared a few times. The CDR3 loop is CATSRDLRTRTSGGATYNEQFF. CDR3 DNA: TGTGCCACCAGCAGAGATCTCCGGACGAGGACTAGCGGGGGGGCAACCTACAATGAGCAGTTCTTC. The chain has TRBV15 and TRBJ2-1, with 15 bases matching TRBD2. Germline-derived CDR1 and CDR2 are LNHNV and YYDKDF (reference sequence). CDR3 length: 22 amino acids. V was clipped by 0 bases and J by 2 bases; unmatched bases: 14.

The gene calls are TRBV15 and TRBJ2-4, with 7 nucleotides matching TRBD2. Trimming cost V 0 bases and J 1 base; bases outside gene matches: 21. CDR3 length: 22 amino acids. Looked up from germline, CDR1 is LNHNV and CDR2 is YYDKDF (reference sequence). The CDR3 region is CATSRDHSAAGGYFDAKNIQYF. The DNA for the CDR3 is TGTGCCACCAGCAGAGATCACTCGGCAGCCGGGGGGTATTTCGACGCCAAAAACATTCAGTACTTC.

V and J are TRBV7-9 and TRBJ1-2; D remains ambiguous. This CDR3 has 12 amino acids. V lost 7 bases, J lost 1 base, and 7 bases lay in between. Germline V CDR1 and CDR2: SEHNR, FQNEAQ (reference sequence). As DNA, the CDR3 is TGTGCCAGCAACCACAATAACTATGGCTACACCTTC. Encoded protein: CASNHNNYGYTF.